Below are 5 T cell receptor beta chains sequenced from a single sample in a study of shared clonotypes between healthy human individuals. The data were produced by immunoSEQ multiplex PCR, yet TCRdb's version contains in-frame clones alone and is incomplete. The sample holds millions of clones, around nine tenths seen once. The sequenced material came from naive CD4+ T cells sorted from blood. The sample's subset: CD45RA+ positively selected. The source of these receptors is a man between 18 and 29 years old in good health.

With respect to this clone: At one of its ends the junction is not consistent with the germline gene, which may arise from a read error. This chain connects TRBV2 to TRBJ2-7; D is perhaps TRBD1 (6 bases). This CDR3 comprises 11 residues. Germline V gene sequence: CDR1 SNHLY, CDR2 FYNNEI. This CDR3 is CASSMGAPSHF. The CDR3 nucleotides are TGTGCCAGCTCGATGGGGGCGCCTTCGCACTTC.

The sample holds a few counts of this clone. This sequence joins TRBV18 and TRBJ1-5, with D perhaps matching TRBD1 (5 bases). The V gene lost 1 base and the J gene lost 7 bases, with 20 bases spanning the gap. This CDR3 is 17 amino acids long. Looked up from germline, CDR1 is KGHSH and CDR2 is LQKENI. In DNA, the CDR3 is TGTGCCAGCTCACCACTTCCCCCAGGGATCGTGGAACAGCCCCAGCATTTT. Amino acids: CASSPLPPGIVEQPQHF. Using reference TRBV18 and TRBJ1-5 for the parts outside the CDR3, the full variable domain is NAGVMQNPRHLVRRRGQEARLRCSPMKGHSHVYWYRQLPEEGLKFMVYLQKENIIDESGMPKERFSAEFPKEGPSILRIQQVVRGDSAAYFCASSPLPPGIVEQPQHFGDGTRLSIL.

For this clone: Additional DNA sequences in this sample encode the identical CDR3. The chain links TRBV19 to TRBJ2-2; D gene ambiguous. Germline V lookup: CDR1 LNHDA, CDR2 SQIVND (reference sequence). V was clipped by 3 bases and J by 4 bases, with 6 bases between them. This CDR3 comprises 13 residues. As DNA, the CDR3 is TGTGCCAGTAGTATCCCCCTCACCGGGGAGCTGTTTTTT. Its protein is CASSIPLTGELFF.

The chain couples TRBV19 to TRBJ1-5, with D perhaps matching TRBD1 (6 bases). Trimming removed 6 bases at V and 3 bases at J, with 15 bases between. The CDR3 has 15 amino acids. Germline CDR1 is LNHDA and CDR2 is SQIVND (reference sequence). In DNA form, the CDR3 reads TGTGCCAGTAGGAGGCCAGACAGGCCCAATCAGCCCCAGCATTTT. Translating it yields CASRRPDRPNQPQHF.

The chain employs TRBV12-5 and TRBJ1-1; tentative D call: TRBD1 (6 bases). The germline V gene encodes CDR1 LGHNT and CDR2 FRNRAP. Deletions cut 2 bases from V and 0 bases from J, with 13 bases between. The CDR3 has 16 residues. The CDR3 DNA follows: TGTGCTAGTGGTTTGCCCCTACAGGGAATGAACACTGAAGCTTTCTTT. Translated, it gives CASGLPLQGMNTEAFF.